A selection of T cell receptor beta chains follows, all from one sample in a study of T cell responses to AZD1222 COVID-19 vaccine. Clones were read by immunoSEQ multiplex PCR, and TCRdb kept only the in-frame ones, dropping some. The data show 95,000 to 150,000 clones, roughly nine tenths seen once. This specimen consisted of peripheral blood, obtained on day 0 of AZD1222 vaccination. The receptors were gathered from an adult in good health. Both conserved end residues are part of each CDR3. Fields, in order: J gene, V gene, CDR3 length, D gene, clone size, CDR3 DNA, CDR3 protein. A D gene is named only where the DNA matches it firmly. Clone size appears in some rows only: once, few, many, or a class for an expanded clone.

TRBJ2-5 | TRBV5-5 | 12 | . | . | TGTGCCAGCAGCTCGGCCGAAGAGACCCAGTACTTC | CASSSAEETQYF
TRBJ2-1 | TRBV27 | 15 | TRBD2 | . | TGTGCCAGCAATAAACTAGCGGGGTCGTACAATGAGCAGTTCTTC | CASNKLAGSYNEQFF
TRBJ1-2 | TRBV12-3/TRBV12-4 | 12 | . | . | TGTGCCAGCAGCCTCTGGCGGGGAGGCTACACCTTC | CASSLWRGGYTF
TRBJ1-5 | TRBV25-1 | 14 | TRBD1 | . | TGTGCCAGCCAGGGACAGGCGAACAATCAGCCCCAGCATTTT | CASQGQANNQPQHF
TRBJ2-1 | TRBV30 | 16 | TRBD2 | . | TGTGCCTGGATTCCCCCGCCGACTAGCGAATACAATGAGCAGTTCTTC | CAWIPPPTSEYNEQFF
TRBJ1-2 | TRBV5-1 | 13 | . | . | TGCGCCAGCAGCTTGCAACATAACTATGGCTACACCTTC | CASSLQHNYGYTF
TRBJ1-1 | TRBV11-2 | 14 | . | . | TGTGCCAGCAGCTTAATGGGGCAGAACACTGAAGCTTTCTTT | CASSLMGQNTEAFF
TRBJ1-1 | TRBV2 | 12 | . | once | TGTGCCAGCAGGGTGGAGAACACTGAAGCTTTCTTT | CASRVENTEAFF
TRBJ1-2 | TRBV19 | 14 | . | . | TGTGCCAGTAGTATAGATAGAGGAAGCTATGGCTACACCTTC | CASSIDRGSYGYTF
TRBJ1-1 | TRBV30 | 15 | . | few | TGTGCCGGACTTTTAACGGGGTTGAGGGGGACTGAAGCTTTCTTT | CAGLLTGLRGTEAFF
TRBJ2-5 | TRBV4-2 | 13 | . | . | TGTGCCAGCAGCCCGGTTGCGGAAGAGACCCAGTACTTC | CASSPVAEETQYF
TRBJ2-7 | TRBV9 | 16 | TRBD2 | . | TGTGCCAGCAGCGAGGGGGGCGGGACTAGCGGCTACGAGCAGTACTTC | CASSEGGGTSGYEQYF
TRBJ1-5 | TRBV6-6 | 14 | . | . | TGTGCCAGCAGTTACGGTGGGGGGAATCAGCCCCAGCATTTT | CASSYGGGNQPQHF
TRBJ1-1 | TRBV12-3/TRBV12-4 | 12 | TRBD1 | . | TGTGCCAGCAGGCCACGGGACAGTGAAGCTTTCTTT | CASRPRDSEAFF
TRBJ2-4 | TRBV12-2 | 10 | . | . | TGTGCAAGTCGCTTAGGCATTCAGTACTTC | CASRLGIQYF
TRBJ1-1 | TRBV5-4 | 13 | . | . | TGTGCCAGCAGGGACGGACCGAACACTGAAGCTTTCTTT | CASRDGPNTEAFF
TRBJ1-1 | TRBV4-3 | 15 | TRBD1 | few | TGCGCCAGCAGCCAAGGTTGGGCAGGGGGCTTGGGAGCTTTCTTT | CASSQGWAGGLGAFF
TRBJ1-1 | TRBV19 | 12 | . | . | TGTGCCAGTAGTATACGAAACACTGAAGCTTTCTTT | CASSIRNTEAFF
TRBJ2-5 | TRBV3-1/TRBV3-2 | 18 | TRBD2 | . | TGTGCCAGCAGCATCTCCGCGGGGGGCCAAACCTACCAAGAGACCCAGTACTTC | CASSISAGGQTYQETQYF
TRBJ2-5 | TRBV6-1 | 12 | . | . | TGTGCCAGCAGTGAAGCCCAAGAGACCCAGTACTTC | CASSEAQETQYF
TRBJ1-2 | TRBV12-3/TRBV12-4 | 12 | . | . | TGTGCCAGCAGCCTTGATCAATATGGCTACACCTTC | CASSLDQYGYTF
TRBJ2-5 | TRBV9 | 15 | TRBD2 | . | TGTGCCAGCAGCGCCCAGGGACTAGCAGTAGAGACCCAGTACTTC | CASSAQGLAVETQYF
TRBJ2-2 | TRBV19 | 14 | . | many | TGTGCCAGTAGGCTCCAAGGGGACACCGGGGAGCTGTTTTTT | CASRLQGDTGELFF
TRBJ2-1 | TRBV9 | 16 | TRBD2 | . | TGTGCCAGCAGCGTAGATGGGCTAGCGGGCTTTAATGAGCAGTTCTTC | CASSVDGLAGFNEQFF
TRBJ2-3 | TRBV5-1 | 17 | TRBD2 | . | TGCGCCAGCAGCAATAATCTAGCGGGAGGTGGGGCAGATACGCAGTATTTT | CASSNNLAGGGADTQYF
TRBJ2-3 | TRBV7-3 | 14 | TRBD2 | . | TGTGCCAGCAGCTCTAGCGGGGGCACAGATACGCAGTATTTT | CASSSSGGTDTQYF
TRBJ2-2 | TRBV29-1 | 11 | . | . | TGCAGCGCTGAAATTACCGGGGAGCTGTTTTTT | CSAEITGELFF
TRBJ1-2 | TRBV5-1 | 13 | . | . | TGCGCCAGCAGCTTGAACGGGGGATCTGGCTACACCTTC | CASSLNGGSGYTF
TRBJ1-5 | TRBV7-9 | 14 | TRBD1 | . | TGTGCCAGCAGAGGAACAGGGGCGAGTCAGCCCCAGCATTTT | CASRGTGASQPQHF
TRBJ1-3 | TRBV6-2/TRBV6-3 | 18 | . | . | TGTGCCAGCAGTCGCTCGCCGACAGGAGGCTTCTCTGGAAACACCATATATTTT | CASSRSPTGGFSGNTIYF
TRBJ2-2 | TRBV13 | 14 | . | . | TGTGCCAGCAGCCTGACGGGGAACCCCGGGGAGCTGTTTTTT | CASSLTGNPGELFF
TRBJ1-2 | TRBV5-1 | 16 | . | . | TGCGCCAGCAGCTCTGGACAGCCTACGCTAAGCTATGGCTACACCTTC | CASSSGQPTLSYGYTF
TRBJ1-2 | TRBV6-1 | 15 | . | . | TGTGCCAGCAGTGAAGCCCACCGGGGGCGGTACGGCTACACCTTC | CASSEAHRGRYGYTF
TRBJ1-2 | TRBV2 | 13 | . | . | TGTGCCAGCAGTCTTATAACTGCCTATGGCTACACCTTC | CASSLITAYGYTF
TRBJ2-7 | TRBV5-6 | 15 | TRBD2 | . | TGTGCCAGCAGCTTGGCGGGACTAGCGGGAGTCGAGCAGTACTTC | CASSLAGLAGVEQYF
TRBJ1-5 | TRBV7-2 | 14 | . | . | TGTGCCAGCAGCCCGGGAGGGAGCAATCAGCCCCAGCATTTT | CASSPGGSNQPQHF
TRBJ2-5 | TRBV3-1/TRBV3-2 | 14 | TRBD1 | . | TGTGCCAGCAGCCCCTGGGACAGGGTTGAGACCCAGTACTTC | CASSPWDRVETQYF
TRBJ2-5 | TRBV5-6 | 15 | TRBD2 | . | TGTGCCAGCAGCTTGCGGGGGGGATACCAAGAGACCCAGTACTTC | CASSLRGGYQETQYF
TRBJ1-2 | TRBV5-4 | 16 | . | . | TGTGCCAGCAGCTTGAGCGCCGGAACCTCAGGCTATGGCTACACCTTC | CASSLSAGTSGYGYTF
TRBJ1-1 | TRBV22-1 | 20 | . | . | TGTCCTGGGAGCGCACCGGAGTGGTGGGGATGGGGGAAAAATGACACTGAAGCTTTCTTT | CPGSAPEWWGWGKNDTEAFF
TRBJ2-1 | TRBV5-1 | 15 | TRBD1 | . | TGCGCCAGCAGCTTGGCGACAGGGGAATTTAATGAGCAGTTCTTC | CASSLATGEFNEQFF
TRBJ1-2 | TRBV6-5 | 14 | . | . | TGTGCCAGCAGGAGTAAGGCTTGGTACTATGGCTACACCTTC | CASRSKAWYYGYTF
TRBJ1-1 | TRBV6-2/TRBV6-3 | 13 | . | . | TGTGCCAGCAGTTACTCCAAGAACACTGAAGCTTTCTTT | CASSYSKNTEAFF
TRBJ1-1 | TRBV27 | 12 | . | . | TGTGCCAGCAGTACCGGACAACCTGAAGCTTTCTTT | CASSTGQPEAFF
TRBJ2-7 | TRBV6-5 | 14 | TRBD1 | . | TGTGCCAGCAGTCCTTCGACAGGGATCTACGAGCAGTACTTC | CASSPSTGIYEQYF